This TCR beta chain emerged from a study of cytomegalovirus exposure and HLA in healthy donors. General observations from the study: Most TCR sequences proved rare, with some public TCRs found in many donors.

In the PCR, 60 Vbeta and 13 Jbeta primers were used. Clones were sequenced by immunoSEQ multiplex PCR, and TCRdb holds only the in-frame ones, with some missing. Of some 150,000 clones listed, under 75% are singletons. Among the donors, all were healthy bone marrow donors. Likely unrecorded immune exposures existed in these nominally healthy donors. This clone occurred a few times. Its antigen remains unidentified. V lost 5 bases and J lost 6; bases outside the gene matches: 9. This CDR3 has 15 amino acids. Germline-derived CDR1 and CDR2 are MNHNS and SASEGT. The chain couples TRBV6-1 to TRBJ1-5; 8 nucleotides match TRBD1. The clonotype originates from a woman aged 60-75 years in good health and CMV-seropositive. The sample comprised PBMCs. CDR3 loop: CASSRTGGNSQPQHF. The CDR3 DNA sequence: TGTGCCAGCAGTCGTACAGGGGGTAATTCTCAGCCCCAGCATTTT.